This TCR beta chain is drawn from a study of beta chain features in type 1 diabetes. Findings of the study overall: In the patient group, naive, central memory and Treg TCRB repertoires seemed more alike than in the healthy donor group. Across all four CD4+ subsets, people with type 1 diabetes showed modestly shorter TCRB CDR3s.

Sequenced material consisted of expressed TCRB transcripts (all of the isolated RNA was reverse transcribed). TCRdb keeps only in-frame clones here, not all; method: immunoSEQ multiplex PCR. The profile shows roughly 300,000 clones, about 14% of them singletons. This clone has more than one count but fewer than ten. The antigen is not known. Every donor had blood drawn once into heparin, around 100 mL on average. This CDR3 is 14 amino acids long. Germline values: CDR1 SQVTM, CDR2 ANQGSEA. V dropped 6 bases and J dropped 5 bases, with 16 bases sitting between them. The chain uses TRBV29-1 and TRBJ1-4, with D possibly matching TRBD1 (5 bases). This sequence was found in a young man in good health. The specimen sequenced was central memory CD4+ T cells from blood. Written as DNA, the CDR3 is TGCAGCGTGCCGGGGACCGCCCAAAATGAAAAACTGTTTTTT. It translates to CSVPGTAQNEKLFF.